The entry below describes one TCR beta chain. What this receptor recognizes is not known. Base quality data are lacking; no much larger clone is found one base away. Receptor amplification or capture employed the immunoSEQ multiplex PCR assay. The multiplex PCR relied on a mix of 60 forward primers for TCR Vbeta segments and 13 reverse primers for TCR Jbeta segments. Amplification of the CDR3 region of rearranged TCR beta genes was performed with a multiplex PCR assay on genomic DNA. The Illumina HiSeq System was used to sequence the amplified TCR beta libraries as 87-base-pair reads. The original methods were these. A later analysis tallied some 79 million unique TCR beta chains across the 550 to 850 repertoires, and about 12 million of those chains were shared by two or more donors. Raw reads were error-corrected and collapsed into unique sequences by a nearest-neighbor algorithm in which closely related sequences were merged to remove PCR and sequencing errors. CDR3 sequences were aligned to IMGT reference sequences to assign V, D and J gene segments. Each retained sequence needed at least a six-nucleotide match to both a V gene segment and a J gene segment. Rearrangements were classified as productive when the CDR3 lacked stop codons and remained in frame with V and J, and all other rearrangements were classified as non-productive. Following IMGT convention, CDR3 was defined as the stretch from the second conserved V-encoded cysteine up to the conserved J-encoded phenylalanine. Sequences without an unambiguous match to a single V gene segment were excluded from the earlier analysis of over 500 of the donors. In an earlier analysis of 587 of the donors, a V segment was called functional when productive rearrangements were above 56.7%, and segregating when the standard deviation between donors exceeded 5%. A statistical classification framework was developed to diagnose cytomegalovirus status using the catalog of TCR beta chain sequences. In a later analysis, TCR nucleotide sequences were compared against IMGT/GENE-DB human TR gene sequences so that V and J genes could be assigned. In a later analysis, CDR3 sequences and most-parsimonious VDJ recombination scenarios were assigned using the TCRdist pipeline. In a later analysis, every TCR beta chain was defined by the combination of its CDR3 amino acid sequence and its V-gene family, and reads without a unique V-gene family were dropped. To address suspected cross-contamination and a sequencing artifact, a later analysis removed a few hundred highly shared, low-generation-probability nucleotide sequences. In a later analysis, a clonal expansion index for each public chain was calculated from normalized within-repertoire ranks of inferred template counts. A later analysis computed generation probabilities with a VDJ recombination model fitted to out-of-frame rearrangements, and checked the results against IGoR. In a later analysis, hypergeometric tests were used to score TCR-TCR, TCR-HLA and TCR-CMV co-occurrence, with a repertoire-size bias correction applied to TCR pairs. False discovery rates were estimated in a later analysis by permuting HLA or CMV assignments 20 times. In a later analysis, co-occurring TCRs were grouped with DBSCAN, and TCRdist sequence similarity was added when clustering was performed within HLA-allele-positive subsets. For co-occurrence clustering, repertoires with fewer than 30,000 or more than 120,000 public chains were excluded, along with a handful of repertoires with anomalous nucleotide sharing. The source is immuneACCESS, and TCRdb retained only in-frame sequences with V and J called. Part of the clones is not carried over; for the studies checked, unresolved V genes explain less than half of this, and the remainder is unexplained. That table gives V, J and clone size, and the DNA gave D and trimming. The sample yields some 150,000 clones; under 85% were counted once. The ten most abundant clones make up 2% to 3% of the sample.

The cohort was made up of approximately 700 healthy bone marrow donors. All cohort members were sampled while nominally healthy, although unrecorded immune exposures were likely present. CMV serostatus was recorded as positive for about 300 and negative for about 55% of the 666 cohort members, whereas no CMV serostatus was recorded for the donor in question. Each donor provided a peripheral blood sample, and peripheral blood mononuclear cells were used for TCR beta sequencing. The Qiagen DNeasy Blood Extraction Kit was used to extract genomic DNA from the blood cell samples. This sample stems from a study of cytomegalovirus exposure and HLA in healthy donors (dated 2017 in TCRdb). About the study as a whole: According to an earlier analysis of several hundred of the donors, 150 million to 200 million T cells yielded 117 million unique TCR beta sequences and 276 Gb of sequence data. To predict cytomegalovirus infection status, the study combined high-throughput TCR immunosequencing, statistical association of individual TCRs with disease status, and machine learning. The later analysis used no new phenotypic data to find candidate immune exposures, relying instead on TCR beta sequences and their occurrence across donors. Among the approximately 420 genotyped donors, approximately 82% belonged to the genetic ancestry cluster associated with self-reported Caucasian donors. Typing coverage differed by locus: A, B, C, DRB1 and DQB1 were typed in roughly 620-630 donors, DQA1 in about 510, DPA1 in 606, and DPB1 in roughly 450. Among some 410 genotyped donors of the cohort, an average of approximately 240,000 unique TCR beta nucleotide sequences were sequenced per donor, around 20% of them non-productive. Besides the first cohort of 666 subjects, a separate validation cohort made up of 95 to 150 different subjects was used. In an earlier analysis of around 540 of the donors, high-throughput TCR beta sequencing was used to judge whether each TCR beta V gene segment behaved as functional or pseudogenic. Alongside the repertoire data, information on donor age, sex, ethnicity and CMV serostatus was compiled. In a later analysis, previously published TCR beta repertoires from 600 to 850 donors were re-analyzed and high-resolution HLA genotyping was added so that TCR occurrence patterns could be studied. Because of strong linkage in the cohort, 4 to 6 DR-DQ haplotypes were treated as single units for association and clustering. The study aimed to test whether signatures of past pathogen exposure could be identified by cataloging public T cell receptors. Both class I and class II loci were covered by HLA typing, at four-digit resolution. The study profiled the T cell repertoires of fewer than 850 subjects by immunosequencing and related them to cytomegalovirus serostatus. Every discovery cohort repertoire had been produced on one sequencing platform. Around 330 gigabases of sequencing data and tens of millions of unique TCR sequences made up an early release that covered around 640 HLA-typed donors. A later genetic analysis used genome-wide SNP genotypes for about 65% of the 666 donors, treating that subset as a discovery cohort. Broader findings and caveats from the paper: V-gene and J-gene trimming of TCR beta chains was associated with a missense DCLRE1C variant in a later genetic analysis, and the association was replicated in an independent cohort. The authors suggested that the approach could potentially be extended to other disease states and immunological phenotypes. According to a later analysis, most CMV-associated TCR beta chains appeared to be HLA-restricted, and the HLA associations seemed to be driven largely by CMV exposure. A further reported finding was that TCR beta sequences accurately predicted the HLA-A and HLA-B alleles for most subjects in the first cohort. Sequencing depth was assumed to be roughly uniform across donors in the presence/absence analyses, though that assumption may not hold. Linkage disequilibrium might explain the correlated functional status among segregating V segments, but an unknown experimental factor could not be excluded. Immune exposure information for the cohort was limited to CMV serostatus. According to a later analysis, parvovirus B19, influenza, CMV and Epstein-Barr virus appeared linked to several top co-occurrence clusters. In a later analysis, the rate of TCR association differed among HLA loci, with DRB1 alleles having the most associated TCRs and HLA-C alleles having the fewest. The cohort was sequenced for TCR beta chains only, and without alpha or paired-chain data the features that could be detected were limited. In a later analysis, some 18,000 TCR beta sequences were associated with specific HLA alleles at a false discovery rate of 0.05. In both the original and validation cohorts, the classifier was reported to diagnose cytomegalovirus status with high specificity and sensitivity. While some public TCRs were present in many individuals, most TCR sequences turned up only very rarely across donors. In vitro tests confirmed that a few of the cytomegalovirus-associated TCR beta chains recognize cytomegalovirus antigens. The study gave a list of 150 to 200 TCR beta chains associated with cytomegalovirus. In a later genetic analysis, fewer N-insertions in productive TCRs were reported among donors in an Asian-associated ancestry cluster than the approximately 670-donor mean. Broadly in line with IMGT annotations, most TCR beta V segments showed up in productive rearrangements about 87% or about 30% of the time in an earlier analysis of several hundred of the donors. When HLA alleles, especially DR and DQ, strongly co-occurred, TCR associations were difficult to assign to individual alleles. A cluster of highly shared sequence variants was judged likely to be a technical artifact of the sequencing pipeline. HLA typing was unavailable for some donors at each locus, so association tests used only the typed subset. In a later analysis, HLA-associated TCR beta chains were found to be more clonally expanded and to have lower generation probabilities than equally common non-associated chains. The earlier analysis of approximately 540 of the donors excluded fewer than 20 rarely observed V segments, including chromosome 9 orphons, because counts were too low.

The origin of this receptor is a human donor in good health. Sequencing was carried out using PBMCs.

CDR3 sequence: CASSVGPDTGELFF. In nucleotide form, the sequence is TGTGCCAGCAGCGTAGGTCCGGACACCGGGGAGCTGTTTTTT. The rearrangement combines TRBV9 with TRBJ2-2; the D gene identity is not certain. The germline V gene specifies SGDLS as CDR1 and YYNGEE as CDR2. V lost 0 bases and J lost 3 bases; the stretch between them is 6 bases long. The CDR3 has 14 amino acids, counting the end cysteine and phenylalanine. Only CDR3 DNA is held: 42 bases, read in frame from base 1.